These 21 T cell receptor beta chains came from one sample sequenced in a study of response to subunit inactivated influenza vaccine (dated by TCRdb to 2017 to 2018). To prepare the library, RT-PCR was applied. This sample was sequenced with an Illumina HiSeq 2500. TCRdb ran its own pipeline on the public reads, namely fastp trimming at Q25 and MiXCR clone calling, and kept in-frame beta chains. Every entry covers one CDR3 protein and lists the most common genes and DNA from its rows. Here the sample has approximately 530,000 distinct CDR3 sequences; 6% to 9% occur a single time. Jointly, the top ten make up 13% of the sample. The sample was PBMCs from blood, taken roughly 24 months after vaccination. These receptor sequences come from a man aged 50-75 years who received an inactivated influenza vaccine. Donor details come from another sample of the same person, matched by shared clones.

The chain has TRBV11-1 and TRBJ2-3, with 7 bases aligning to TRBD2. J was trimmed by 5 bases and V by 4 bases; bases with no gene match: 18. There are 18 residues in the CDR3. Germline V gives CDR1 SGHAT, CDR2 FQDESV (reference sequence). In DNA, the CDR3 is TGTGCCAGCAGCTCCCGCCAATTTCTCGCGGGAGCGGGAGATACGCAGTATTTT. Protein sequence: CASSSRQFLAGAGDTQYF.

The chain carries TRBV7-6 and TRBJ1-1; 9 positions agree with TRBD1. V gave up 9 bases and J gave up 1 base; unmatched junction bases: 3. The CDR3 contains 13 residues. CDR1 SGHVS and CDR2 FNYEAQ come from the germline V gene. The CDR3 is CASKDRGNTEAFF. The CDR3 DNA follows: TGTGCCAGTAAGGACAGGGGGAACACTGAAGCTTTCTTT.

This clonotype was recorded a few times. CDR3 amino acids: CASSLAGGRGYEQYF. CDR3 nucleotide sequence: TGTGCCAGCAGCTTAGCGGGCGGGAGGGGCTACGAGCAGTACTTC. The V and J genes are TRBV7-2 and TRBJ2-7; 9 bases are shared with TRBD2. Germline lookup yields CDR1 SGHTA and CDR2 FQGNSA. There are 15 residues in the CDR3. With V trimmed by 0 bases and J by 3 bases, 3 bases remained unmatched.

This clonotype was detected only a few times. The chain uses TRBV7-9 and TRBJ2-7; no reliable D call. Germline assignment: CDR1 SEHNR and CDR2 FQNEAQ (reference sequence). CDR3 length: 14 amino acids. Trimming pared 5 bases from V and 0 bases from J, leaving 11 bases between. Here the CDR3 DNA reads TGTGCCAGCAGCCCTACCTCCACCTCCTACGAGCAGTACTTC. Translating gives CASSPTSTSYEQYF.

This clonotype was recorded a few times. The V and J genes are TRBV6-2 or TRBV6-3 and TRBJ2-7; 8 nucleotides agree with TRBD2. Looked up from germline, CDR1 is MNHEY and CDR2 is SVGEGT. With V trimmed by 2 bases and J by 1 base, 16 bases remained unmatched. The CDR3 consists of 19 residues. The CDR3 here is CASSYPSPRREVVSYEQYF. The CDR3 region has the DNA TGTGCCAGCAGTTACCCCTCCCCTAGGCGGGAGGTCGTATCCTACGAGCAGTACTTC.

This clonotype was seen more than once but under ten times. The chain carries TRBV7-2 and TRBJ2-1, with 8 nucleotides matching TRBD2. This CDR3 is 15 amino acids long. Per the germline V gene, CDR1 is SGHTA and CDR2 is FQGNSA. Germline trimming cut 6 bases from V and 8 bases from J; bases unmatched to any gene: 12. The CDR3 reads CASSPGGVVSHEQFF. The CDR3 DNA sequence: TGTGCCAGCAGTCCCGGGGGGGTCGTTTCCCATGAGCAGTTCTTC. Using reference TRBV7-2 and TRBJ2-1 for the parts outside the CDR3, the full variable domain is GAGVSQSPSNKVTEKGKDVELRCDPISGHTALYWYRQSLGQGLEFLIYFQGNSAPDKSGLPSDRFSAERTGGSVSTLTIQRTQQEDSAVYLCASSPGGVVSHEQFFGPGTRLTVL.

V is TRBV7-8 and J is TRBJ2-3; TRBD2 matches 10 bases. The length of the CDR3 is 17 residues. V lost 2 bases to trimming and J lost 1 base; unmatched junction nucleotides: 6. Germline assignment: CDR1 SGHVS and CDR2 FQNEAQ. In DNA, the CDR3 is TGTGCCAGCAGCTTATATTCGGGACTAGCGCGCACAGATACGCAGTATTTT. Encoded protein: CASSLYSGLARTDTQYF.

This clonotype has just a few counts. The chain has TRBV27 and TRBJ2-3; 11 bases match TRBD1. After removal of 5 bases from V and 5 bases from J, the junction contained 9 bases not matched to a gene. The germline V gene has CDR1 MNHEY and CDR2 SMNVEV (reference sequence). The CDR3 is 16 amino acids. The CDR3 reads CASSRRTGGVVDTQYF. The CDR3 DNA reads TGTGCCAGCAGTCGACGGACAGGGGGCGTAGTAGATACGCAGTATTTT.

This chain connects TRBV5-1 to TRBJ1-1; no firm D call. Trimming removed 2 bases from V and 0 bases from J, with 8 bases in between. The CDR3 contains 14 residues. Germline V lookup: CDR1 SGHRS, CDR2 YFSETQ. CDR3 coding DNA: TGCGCCAGCAGCTTTGGGTATATGAACACTGAAGCTTTCTTT. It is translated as CASSFGYMNTEAFF.

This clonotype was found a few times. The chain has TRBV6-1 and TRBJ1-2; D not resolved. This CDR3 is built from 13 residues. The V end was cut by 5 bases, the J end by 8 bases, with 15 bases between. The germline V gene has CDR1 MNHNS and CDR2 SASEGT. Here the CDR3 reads CASSPRTARGYTF. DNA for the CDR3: TGTGCCAGCAGTCCCCGGACCGCTCGAGGCTACACCTTC.

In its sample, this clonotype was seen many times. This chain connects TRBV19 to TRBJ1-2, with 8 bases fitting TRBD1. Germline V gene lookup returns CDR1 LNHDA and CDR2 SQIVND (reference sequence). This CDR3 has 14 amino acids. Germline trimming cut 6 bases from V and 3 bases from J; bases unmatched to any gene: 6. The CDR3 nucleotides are TGTGCCAGTAGCCCTGACAGGGGTTACTATGGCTACACCTTC. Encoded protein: CASSPDRGYYGYTF. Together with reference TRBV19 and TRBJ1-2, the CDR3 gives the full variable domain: DGGITQSPKYLFRKEGQNVTLSCEQNLNHDAMYWYRQDPGQGLRLIYYSQIVNDFQKGDIAEGYSVSREKKESFPLTVTSAQKNPTAFYLCASSPDRGYYGYTFGSGTRLTVV.

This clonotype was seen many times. CDR3 sequence: CASSQVALTQETQYF. The CDR3 DNA sequence: TGCGCCAGCAGCCAAGTAGCGCTGACCCAAGAGACCCAGTACTTC. The J gene is TRBJ2-5, the V gene TRBV4-1; weak D call: TRBD2 (5 bases). The CDR3 totals 15 residues. Per germline, CDR1 MGHRA and CDR2 YSYEKL. The V end lost 1 base, the J end lost 1 base, and 10 bases lay between the germline ends.

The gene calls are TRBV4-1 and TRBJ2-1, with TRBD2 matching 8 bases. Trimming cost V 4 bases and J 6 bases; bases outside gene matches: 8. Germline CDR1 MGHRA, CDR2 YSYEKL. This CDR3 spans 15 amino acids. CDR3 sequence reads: CASSLRLLAVNEQFF. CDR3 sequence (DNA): TGCGCCAGCAGCCTACGTTTACTAGCGGTCAATGAGCAGTTCTTC.

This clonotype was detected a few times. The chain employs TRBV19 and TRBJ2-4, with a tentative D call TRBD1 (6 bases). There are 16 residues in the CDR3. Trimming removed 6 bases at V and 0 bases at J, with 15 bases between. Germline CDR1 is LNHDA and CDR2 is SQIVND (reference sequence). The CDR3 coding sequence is TGTGCCAGTAGCAGGTGGGACACCTTAGCCAAAAACATTCAGTACTTC. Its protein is CASSRWDTLAKNIQYF.

The CDR3 DNA reads TGTGCCAGCAGCCCAGGGTTGCGTGACACTGAAGCTTTCTTT. Amino acids: CASSPGLRDTEAFF. The chain combines TRBV11-2 with TRBJ1-1; possibly TRBD1 for D (5 bases). V was clipped by 5 bases and J by 3 bases, with 13 bases between them. CDR3 length equals 14 residues. Germline V gene data show CDR1 as SGHAT and CDR2 as FQNNGV.

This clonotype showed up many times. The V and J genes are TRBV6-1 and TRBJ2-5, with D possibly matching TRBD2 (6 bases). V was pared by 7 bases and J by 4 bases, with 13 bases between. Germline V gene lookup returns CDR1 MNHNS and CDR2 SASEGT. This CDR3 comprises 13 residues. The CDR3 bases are TGTGCCAGCACCCCTGGGGGAGGAGAGACCCAGTACTTC. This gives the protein CASTPGGGETQYF.

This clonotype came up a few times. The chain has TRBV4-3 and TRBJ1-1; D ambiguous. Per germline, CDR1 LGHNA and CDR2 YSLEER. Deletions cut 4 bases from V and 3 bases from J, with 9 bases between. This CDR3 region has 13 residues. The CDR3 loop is CASSLNMDTEAFF. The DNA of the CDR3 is TGCGCCAGCAGCCTAAACATGGACACTGAAGCTTTCTTT.

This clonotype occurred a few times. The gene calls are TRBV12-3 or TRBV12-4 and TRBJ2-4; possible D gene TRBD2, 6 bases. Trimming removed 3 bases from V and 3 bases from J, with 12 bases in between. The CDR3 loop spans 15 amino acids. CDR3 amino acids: CASSFGRSGKNIQYF. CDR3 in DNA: TGTGCCAGCAGTTTCGGGAGATCTGGCAAAAACATTCAGTACTTC.

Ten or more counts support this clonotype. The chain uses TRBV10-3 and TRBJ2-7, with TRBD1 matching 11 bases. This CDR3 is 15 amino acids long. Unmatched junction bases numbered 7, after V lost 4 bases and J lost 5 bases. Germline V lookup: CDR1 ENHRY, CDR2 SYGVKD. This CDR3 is CAISAIRDRGNEQYF. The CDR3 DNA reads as TGTGCCATCAGTGCGATCCGGGACAGGGGGAACGAGCAGTACTTC.

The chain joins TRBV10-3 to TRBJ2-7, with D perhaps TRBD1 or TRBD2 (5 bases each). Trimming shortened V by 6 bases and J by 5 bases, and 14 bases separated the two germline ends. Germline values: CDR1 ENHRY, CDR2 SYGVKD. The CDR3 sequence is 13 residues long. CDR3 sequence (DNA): TGTGCCATCAGATCCGGGACCGCCCACGAGCAGTACTTC. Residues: CAIRSGTAHEQYF.

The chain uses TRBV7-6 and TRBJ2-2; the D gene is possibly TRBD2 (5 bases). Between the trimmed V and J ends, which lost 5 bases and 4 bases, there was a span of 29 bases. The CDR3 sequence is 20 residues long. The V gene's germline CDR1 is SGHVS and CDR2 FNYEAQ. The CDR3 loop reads CASSPILIGSATPGTGELFF. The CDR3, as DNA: TGTGCCAGCAGCCCAATATTGATAGGGAGTGCCACCCCGGGCACCGGGGAGCTGTTTTTT.